This TCR beta chain derives from a study of T cells in localized non-small cell lung cancer (dated by TCRdb to 2018 to 2021). As for the study more broadly: The study analyzed T cell repertoires of under 250 early-stage NSCLC patients, comparing tumors and uninvolved tumor-adjacent lungs. The cohort consisted of a few hundred treatment-naive NSCLC patients whose localized lung tumors had been resected. NSCLC patients had a mean age of roughly 66 years, and around 140 were male and more than 90 female.

On this clone: Its specific antigen is unknown. No much larger clone is present one base from it, and per-base qualities are unavailable.

The immunoSEQ Assay was used to sequence TCR beta CDR3 regions from DNA. Per the original workflow: To compute T cell density, TCR beta template counts were normalized to usable DNA, which was estimated by amplifying housekeeping genes. Using the preseqR package, richness was estimated by extrapolating to 120,000 templates for tissue samples and 400,000 templates for PBMC samples. Clonality was taken to be one minus Pielou's evenness. To identify tissue-enriched TCRs, differential abundance testing was run on productive amino-acid clonotypes with a minimum total count of 5 and an alpha of 0.1. Repertoire overlap between compartments was quantified with the Jaccard Index and Morisita Overlap Index. TCR beta CDR3s were clustered by GLIPH together with public tetramer-defined viral CDR3s, and at least three viral sequences plus V-gene enrichment were required for viral motifs. The immuneACCESS repertoire file appears here via TCRdb, limited to in-frame rearrangements. These files lack a portion of the clones; in checked studies, under half of the deficit traces to unresolved V genes, and the cause of the others is not known. V, J and clone size are those of that table, while D and trimming were read from the DNA. The sample includes approximately 50,000 clones, with 86% observed a single time. The top ten clones comprise 2.5% of the sample.

At diagnosis, peripheral blood, uninvolved tumor-adjacent lung and tumor were collected and were preserved as a mix of fresh-frozen and FFPE material. For TCR repertoire profiling, blood samples were analyzed in the form of peripheral blood mononuclear cells. Taken from cysteine to phenylalanine, the CDR3 has 13 residues. Only CDR3 DNA remains: 39 bases, in frame from the first base. Sequences MNHEY (CDR1) and SVGAGI (CDR2) are obtained from the germline V gene. The junction shows trimming of 7 bases on V and 0 bases on J, plus 8 bases between the germline ends. The study at large found these results: Because multi-region tumor sequencing was not performed, intratumor heterogeneity could not be ruled out. Longer overall survival was associated with higher T cell density in blood, whereas shorter survival was associated with higher clonality in adjacent lung. Because of the exploratory design, TCR variables were selected using unadjusted p-values without false-discovery rate correction. The highest T cell clonality was observed in uninvolved tumor-adjacent lung, where clonality exceeded that of tumor, suggesting that antigenic responses were more focused in uninvolved tumor-adjacent lung. Of the top 100 tumor clones, a median of 57 were detected in paired uninvolved adjacent lung; 28 were also among that lung's top 100.

The specimen was PBMCs, collected before any cancer treatment. The rearrangement combines TRBV6-5 with TRBJ2-3; the D gene is possibly TRBD1, with 5 bases matching. The source is a man aged 40 to 70 with stage II lung adenocarcinoma. The CDR3 protein sequence reads: CASTDSSTDTQYF. In nucleotides, the sequence is TGTGCCAGCACCGACAGCAGCACAGATACGCAGTATTTT.